The rows below give T cell receptor beta chains drawn from one sample of a study of cytomegalovirus exposure and HLA in healthy donors. TCRdb's table, derived via immunoSEQ multiplex PCR, lists solely in-frame clones and lacks some. The sample holds about 55,000 clones, around 78% seen once. Material for sequencing was PBMCs. The receptor set was obtained from a female donor in good health and CMV-seronegative. Both conserved end residues are part of each CDR3. The D gene is left open where the match is weak. A row's size may be missing; if present it is once, few, many or a size class.

d_call clone_size j_call v_call cdr3_aa cdr3_nt
- - TRBJ1-1 TRBV7-2 CASSYQKMNTEAFF TGTGCCAGCAGCTATCAGAAAATGAACACTGAAGCTTTCTTT
- - TRBJ1-1 TRBV7-8 CASSPDGTEAFF TGTGCCAGCAGCCCAGACGGGACAGAAGCTTTCTTT
TRBD1 few TRBJ2-5 TRBV6-1 CASTQTGGKETQYF TGTGCCAGCACACAGACAGGGGGAAAAGAGACCCAGTACTTC
- - TRBJ1-4 TRBV19 CASSSFGKTNEKLFF TGTGCCAGTTCCAGTTTCGGGAAGACTAATGAAAAACTGTTTTTT
TRBD1 - TRBJ1-1 TRBV28 CASSLRTGGTEAFF TGTGCCAGCAGTCTACGGACAGGGGGCACTGAAGCTTTCTTT
- - TRBJ1-6 TRBV5-4 CASSLDRVSPLHF TGTGCCAGCAGCTTGGACAGGGTTTCACCCCTCCACTTT
- - TRBJ1-1 TRBV2 CASRVGGENTEAFF TGTGCCAGCAGGGTGGGGGGGGAGAACACTGAAGCTTTCTTT
- - TRBJ2-2 TRBV7-9 CSSPPGLPRMNTGELFF TGTTCCAGCCCACCGGGACTTCCTAGGATGAACACCGGGGAGCTGTTTTTT
TRBD1 - TRBJ1-1 TRBV4-1 CASSTRDSNTEAFF TGCGCCAGCAGCACTCGGGACAGTAACACTGAAGCTTTCTTT
TRBD2 - TRBJ2-3 TRBV5-4 CASSTGLALNTQYF TGTGCCAGCAGCACGGGACTAGCTTTGAATACGCAGTATTTT
- - TRBJ2-6 TRBV19 CASRGFLQGAGANVLTF TGTGCCAGTAGGGGCTTCCTACAGGGTGCTGGGGCCAACGTCCTGACTTTC
TRBD1 - TRBJ1-6 TRBV4-1 CASNLDRGEYNSPLHF TGCGCCAGCAACCTCGACAGGGGAGAATATAATTCACCCCTCCACTTT
TRBD2 - TRBJ2-7 TRBV10-3 CAISAWTSGASSYEQYF TGTGCCATCAGTGCTTGGACTAGCGGGGCCAGCTCCTACGAGCAGTACTTC
- - TRBJ2-2 TRBV7-2 CASSYKHGGVSGGELFF TGTGCCAGCAGCTACAAGCACGGCGGGGTATCCGGCGGGGAGCTGTTTTTT
TRBD1 - TRBJ1-5 TRBV4-2 CASSQGFLRTGGSNQPQHF TGTGCCAGCAGCCAAGGTTTCTTAAGGACAGGGGGAAGCAATCAGCCCCAGCATTTT
TRBD1 - TRBJ2-1 TRBV5-1 CASSLGTGGNEQFF TGCGCCAGCAGCTTGGGGACAGGGGGGAATGAGCAGTTCTTC
TRBD2 once TRBJ2-3 TRBV20-1 CSATLAGIQYF TGCAGTGCTACCCTAGCGGGGATTCAGTATTTT
- - TRBJ2-3 TRBV5-4 CASSISQISTDTQYF TGTGCCAGCAGCATTAGCCAAATCAGCACAGATACGCAGTATTTT
TRBD1 - TRBJ2-2 TRBV6-6 CASSPGTGVDGELFF TGTGCCAGCAGTCCCGGGACAGGGGTGGACGGGGAGCTGTTTTTT
- - TRBJ2-3 TRBV6-1 CASTSLAGQDDTQYF TGTGCCAGCACCTCTTTGGCAGGCCAAGATGATACGCAGTATTTT
TRBD2 - TRBJ2-1 TRBV15 CATSRELAGGLNEQFF TGTGCCACCAGCAGAGAGCTAGCGGGGGGGCTGAATGAGCAGTTCTTC
- - TRBJ1-2 TRBV18 CASSPRGGKGYGYTF TGTGCCAGCTCACCACGGGGGGGCAAGGGCTATGGCTACACCTTC
TRBD1 - TRBJ1-1 TRBV7-3 CASSLTDRGALNTEAFF TGTGCCAGCAGCTTAACGGACAGGGGGGCGTTGAACACTGAAGCTTTCTTT
TRBD1 once TRBJ2-7 TRBV11-1 CASSSPGQGCEQYF TGTGCCAGCAGCTCTCCGGGACAGGGCTGTGAGCAGTACTTC
- - TRBJ2-2 TRBV11-3 CASSPRLGGELFF TGTGCCAGCAGCCCCAGGTTAGGCGGGGAGCTGTTTTTT
- few TRBJ1-3 TRBV30 CAWRGPGFSGNTIYF TGTGCCTGGAGGGGTCCGGGATTTTCAGGAAACACCATATATTTT
TRBD1 - TRBJ1-6 TRBV7-2 CASSWDRGYSPLHF TGTGCCAGCAGTTGGGACAGGGGATACTCACCCCTCCACTTT
TRBD1 - TRBJ2-7 TRBV30 CAWIGQGRGEVEQYF TGTGCCTGGATTGGACAGGGACGGGGAGAGGTTGAGCAGTACTTC
- few TRBJ1-4 TRBV6-1 CASSGLGASHEKLFF TGTGCCAGCAGTGGCTTGGGGGCGTCACATGAAAAACTGTTTTTT
TRBD2 - TRBJ2-7 TRBV5-4 CASSNLAASSYEQYF TGTGCCAGCAGCAATCTAGCGGCCTCTTCCTACGAGCAGTACTTC
TRBD1 - TRBJ1-5 TRBV7-2 CASSFVRGNNQPQHF TGTGCCAGCAGCTTCGTCAGGGGGAACAATCAGCCCCAGCATTTT
TRBD2 - TRBJ2-5 TRBV6-5 CASSYGIAGGEETQYF TGTGCCAGCAGTTACGGAATAGCGGGGGGAGAGGAGACCCAGTACTTC
TRBD1 - TRBJ1-5 TRBV7-2 CASSLVGQGGRQPQHF TGTGCCAGCAGCTTGGTAGGACAGGGAGGACGGCAGCCCCAGCATTTT
TRBD1 - TRBJ1-2 TRBV7-2 CASSARDRGEYGYTF TGTGCCAGCAGCGCTCGGGACAGGGGTGAATATGGCTACACCTTC
- few TRBJ1-2 TRBV5-1 CASSLDREGYTF TGCGCCAGCAGCTTGGATAGGGAGGGCTACACCTTC
- - TRBJ2-6 TRBV9 CASSARVSGANVLTF TGTGCCAGCAGCGCCAGGGTTTCAGGGGCCAACGTCCTGACTTTC
TRBD2 - TRBJ2-2 TRBV2 CASSLAGDVTGELFF TGTGCCAGCAGTCTAGCGGGGGACGTCACCGGGGAGCTGTTTTTT
TRBD1 - TRBJ1-2 TRBV5-8 CASSRGTGNGYTF TGTGCCAGCAGTAGAGGGACAGGGAATGGCTACACCTTC
- - TRBJ1-2 TRBV25-1 CASRGIGVNYGYTF TGTGCCAGCAGGGGCATAGGGGTAAACTATGGCTACACCTTC
TRBD1 - TRBJ1-1 TRBV19 CASSHRGQNTEAFF TGTGCCAGTAGTCACAGGGGGCAGAACACTGAAGCTTTCTTT
- - TRBJ2-2 TRBV7-2 CASSLGAVNTGELFF TGTGCCAGCAGCTTAGGGGCAGTAAACACCGGGGAGCTGTTTTTT
- - TRBJ2-7 TRBV21-1 CASSLNGVQQYF TGTGCCAGCAGCTTGAACGGGGTTCAGCAGTACTTC
TRBD1 - TRBJ1-1 TRBV2 CASTEGDREAFF TGTGCCAGCACCGAAGGGGACAGGGAAGCTTTCTTT
- - TRBJ1-3 TRBV2 CASSEEGQISGNTIYF TGTGCCAGCAGTGAAGAGGGACAAATCTCTGGAAACACCATATATTTT
- - TRBJ1-1 TRBV7-9 CASSPQSWATEAFF TGTGCCAGCAGCCCCCAGTCATGGGCCACTGAAGCTTTCTTT
TRBD1 - TRBJ2-1 TRBV25-1 CASSALTGVSYNEQFF TGTGCCAGCAGTGCGCTTACAGGGGTATCCTACAATGAGCAGTTCTTC
TRBD1 - TRBJ2-3 TRBV18 CASSLSGTGTDTQYF TGTGCCAGCTCACTCTCCGGGACAGGGACAGATACGCAGTATTTT
- - TRBJ1-2 TRBV9 CASSLHPNSLTNYGYTF TGTGCCAGCAGCCTTCACCCCAACAGCCTAACTAACTATGGCTACACCTTC
- - TRBJ1-2 TRBV5-1 CASSLAGVEVGYTF TGCGCCAGCAGCTTGGCGGGGGTTGAAGTTGGCTACACCTTC
TRBD1 - TRBJ1-1 TRBV7-9 CASSRTGLTEAFF TGTGCCAGCAGCCGGACAGGGCTAACTGAAGCTTTCTTT
- - TRBJ2-3 TRBV5-4 CASSLWRASGTDTQYF TGTGCCAGCAGCTTGTGGCGGGCCAGTGGCACAGATACGCAGTATTTT
TRBD1 once TRBJ1-1 TRBV6-5 CASSYSLQGYTEAFF TGTGCCAGCAGTTACTCGTTACAGGGGTACACTGAAGCTTTCTTT
- - TRBJ2-1 TRBV5-1 CASSLEQMSYNEQFF TGCGCCAGCAGCTTGGAACAGATGTCCTACAATGAGCAGTTCTTC
TRBD1 - TRBJ1-4 TRBV4-1 CASSRSPGQPAEKPFF TGCGCCAGCAGCCGTTCCCCGGGACAGCCAGCAGAAAAACCGTTTTTT
TRBD2 - TRBJ2-5 TRBV2 CASSRGLAGQETQYF TGTGCCAGCAGTCGAGGACTAGCGGGGCAAGAGACCCAGTACTTC